Below, 8 T cell receptor beta chains from the same sample are listed, as sequenced in a study of OX40 agonist ivuxolimab in advanced cancers. Repertoires were generated with immunoSEQ multiplex PCR, while TCRdb's copy carries only in-frame clones and drops some. The sample shows 43,000 or so clones, 70% to 90% of them seen only once. The sequences come from CD4+ or CD8+ T cells sorted from blood, collected in a trial of the OX40 agonist ivuxolimab. Receptor source: an adult with an advanced solid tumor such as melanoma, head and neck, liver or kidney cancer.

The rearrangement uses TRBV4-2 and TRBJ1-3, with D maybe TRBD1 (5 bases). With 7 bases removed from V and 0 bases from J, the gap between germline ends came to 13 bases. The CDR3 has 15 residues. Germline V gene data show CDR1 as LGHNA and CDR2 as YNFKEQ. DNA of the CDR3: TGTGCCAGCACCTCAACCGACAGCTCTGGAAACACCATATATTTT. Residues: CASTSTDSSGNTIYF.

The chain is built from TRBV6-5 and TRBJ2-7; 9 bases align to TRBD2. Germline values: CDR1 MNHEY, CDR2 SVGAGI. This CDR3 comprises 14 residues. J lost 2 bases, V lost 7 bases, and 6 bases had no gene match. The CDR3 sequence is CASTLAGSPYEQYF. Here the CDR3 DNA reads TGTGCCAGCACCCTAGCGGGATCACCCTACGAGCAGTACTTC.

The chain carries TRBV11-2 and TRBJ2-5; D remains ambiguous. CDR3 size: 13 residues. The germline V gene encodes CDR1 SGHAT and CDR2 FQNNGV. V lost 0 bases and J 9 bases, leaving 11 bases between the germline ends. The CDR3, as DNA: TGTGCCAGCAGCTTAGATCTAAAAGCTCCCCAGTACTTC. As protein: CASSLDLKAPQYF.

Details on this clone: The sample contains more than one DNA sequence encoding this CDR3. The genes are TRBV5-1 and TRBJ1-1, with D uncertain. Germline lookup yields CDR1 SGHRS and CDR2 YFSETQ. The CDR3 has 14 residues. V lost 0 bases to trimming and J lost 1 base, with 7 bases between them. The CDR3 loop reads CASSLAAGNTEAFF. CDR3 sequence (DNA): TGCGCCAGCAGCTTGGCCGCGGGGAACACTGAAGCTTTCTTT.

V usage is TRBV2 and J usage is TRBJ2-7; tentatively, D is TRBD1 (6 bases). The V end was cut by 4 bases, the J end by 3 bases, with 16 bases between. The CDR3 is made up of 15 amino acids. From germline, CDR1 is SNHLY and CDR2 FYNNEI. DNA of the CDR3: TGTGCCAGCAGTGTTGAGACAGGTATAGGCTACGAGCAGTACTTC. It yields the protein CASSVETGIGYEQYF. Based on the CDR3 plus reference TRBV2 and TRBJ2-7, the full variable domain is EPEVTQTPSHQVTQMGQEVILRCVPISNHLYFYWYRQILGQKVEFLVSFYNNEISEKSEIFDDQFSVERPDGSNFTLKIRSTKLEDSAMYFCASSVETGIGYEQYFGPGTRLTVT.

The chain has TRBV7-8 and TRBJ2-6; D gene ambiguous. The CDR3 runs to 16 residues. Trimming took 5 bases from V and 1 from J, leaving 12 bases between them. Germline-derived CDR1 and CDR2 are SGHVS and FQNEAQ. The CDR3 spells CASSRVLGSGANVLTF. For the CDR3, the DNA is TGTGCCAGCAGCCGAGTCTTGGGTTCTGGGGCCAACGTCCTGACTTTC.

The rearrangement uses TRBV30 and TRBJ2-2; 9 positions agree with TRBD1. Trimming at V came to 5 bases and at J to 4 bases, leaving 8 bases not matched to a gene. Per germline, CDR1 GTSNPN and CDR2 SVGIG (reference sequence). This CDR3 spans 15 amino acids. Written as DNA, the CDR3 is TGTGCCTGGCGGACAGGGGTCGTTGCCACCGGGGAGCTGTTTTTT. Translated, it gives CAWRTGVVATGELFF.

This clone was counted between two and nine times. The J gene is TRBJ2-3, the V gene TRBV6-6; a weak D match, TRBD1 (5 bases). With 4 bases removed from V and 4 bases from J, the gap between germline ends came to 15 bases. This CDR3 has 15 amino acids. Germline loops: CDR1 MNHNY, CDR2 SVGAGI (reference sequence). This CDR3 reads CASSSRQGGSDTQYF. Here the CDR3 DNA reads TGTGCCAGCAGTTCCCGGCAGGGTGGGTCAGATACGCAGTATTTT.